This is a list of T cell receptor beta chains from one sample in a study of OX40 agonist ivuxolimab in advanced cancers. Measured with immunoSEQ multiplex PCR; TCRdb has only the in-frame clones, and not every one. The sample lists about 110,000 clones; around 90% were seen once. Sequenced here: CD4+ or CD8+ T cells sorted from blood, sampled in a trial of the OX40 agonist ivuxolimab. The receptors come from an adult with an advanced solid tumor such as melanoma, head and neck, liver or kidney cancer. The CDR3 runs from the conserved cysteine through the conserved F or W. D genes are given only for firm matches. Expanded clones are given a class, and other clones once, few, many or no size at all.

.	TRBV5-4	TRBJ1-1	.	TGTGCCAGCAGCTTCCGGAGGCTGACGAACACTGAAGCTTTCTTT	CASSFRRLTNTEAFF
.	TRBV7-2	TRBJ2-5	.	TGTGCCAGCAGCTTAGTTAGCGCGCGAGAGACCCAGTACTTC	CASSLVSARETQYF
.	TRBV30	TRBJ1-2	.	TGTGCCTGGACCCCCCGGGCCGCAACCACCTATGGCTACACCTTC	CAWTPRAATTYGYTF
.	TRBV27	TRBJ2-7	.	TGTGCCAGCGGCCTCGCAGACAGTAACTACGAGCAGTACTTC	CASGLADSNYEQYF
.	TRBV7-9	TRBJ2-7	TRBD1	TGTGCCAGCAGCCCCCATTGGGACAGTTTAATCTACGAGCAGTACTTC	CASSPHWDSLIYEQYF
.	TRBV7-2	TRBJ2-1	.	TGTGCCAGCAGCTTGGCCCTATGGGCGGGTGGCCATGAGCAGTTCTTC	CASSLALWAGGHEQFF
.	TRBV9	TRBJ2-3	.	TGTGCCAGCAGCGCTCAGGGGCGGACCGGTGATACGCAGTATTTT	CASSAQGRTGDTQYF
.	TRBV19	TRBJ2-7	TRBD1	TGTGCCCGCCTAGGGACAGAAGACCCCTACGAGCAGTACTTC	CARLGTEDPYEQYF
.	TRBV9	TRBJ2-1	.	TGTGCCAGCAGCGTAGTCACGAACTCCTACAATGAGCAGTTCTTC	CASSVVTNSYNEQFF
.	TRBV5-1	TRBJ1-5	.	TGCGCCAGCAGCTTGGGGGTTAATCAGCCCCAGCATTTT	CASSLGVNQPQHF
once	TRBV28	TRBJ1-2	TRBD1	TGTGCCAGCAGTGCGGACAGGTCAGGCTACACCTTC	CASSADRSGYTF
.	TRBV7-6	TRBJ1-2	.	TGTGCCAGCAGCTTGGCAGGGGCCCCCCGGGGCTACACCTTC	CASSLAGAPRGYTF
once	TRBV28	TRBJ2-7	.	TGTGCCAGCAGTTTCTTCACAGGGAACTACGAGCAGTACTTC	CASSFFTGNYEQYF
.	TRBV28	TRBJ2-7	TRBD1	TGTGCCAGCAGCTCCCCCGGGACAGGCACTGCCTACGAGCAGTACTTC	CASSSPGTGTAYEQYF
.	TRBV7-3	TRBJ2-3	.	TGTGCCAGCACCACGAGACTCTGGGGGACAGATACGCAGTATTTT	CASTTRLWGTDTQYF
.	TRBV19	TRBJ2-5	TRBD2	TGTGCCAGTAGTATGGTCAAACTAGCGGGATGGCAAGAGACCCAGTACTTC	CASSMVKLAGWQETQYF
.	TRBV2	TRBJ2-2	TRBD2	TGTGCCAGCAGTCTGACTAGCGGGGGGCCCAACACCGGGGAGCTGTTTTTT	CASSLTSGGPNTGELFF
.	TRBV10-1	TRBJ2-7	.	TGCGCCAGCAGTGAGTGTTTAGATTCCTACGAGCAGTACTTC	CASSECLDSYEQYF
.	TRBV4-1	TRBJ2-7	.	TGCGCCAGCAGCCAAGAGTTGACCCTGGGGGAGCAGTACTTC	CASSQELTLGEQYF
.	TRBV2	TRBJ2-2	.	TGTGCCAGCAGGGCGAGCGAATACGGGGAGCTGTTTTTT	CASRASEYGELFF
.	TRBV7-6	TRBJ2-7	.	TGTGCCAGCAGCATTAGGGGGGATCCCTACGAGCAGTACTTC	CASSIRGDPYEQYF
once	TRBV29-1	TRBJ2-1	.	TGCACCGGGGAGCAGGCCGCCTTTGGTGAGCAGTTCTTC	CTGEQAAFGEQFF
.	TRBV18	TRBJ2-3	.	TGTGCCAGCTCACTATCCGACAGCCGACCGCAGTATTTT	CASSLSDSRPQYF
.	TRBV11-2	TRBJ1-4	.	TGTGCCAGCAGCCCCTCTCCCCCGCGGACTAATGAAAAACTGTTTTTT	CASSPSPPRTNEKLFF
.	TRBV28	TRBJ2-1	.	TGTGCCACCCAGGGTATTGAGCAGTTCTTC	CATQGIEQFF
.	TRBV6-6	TRBJ1-4	.	TGTGCCAGCCGCGACCCGGGAGCTACTAATGAAAAACTGTTTTTT	CASRDPGATNEKLFF
.	TRBV15	TRBJ1-5	.	TGTGCCGTCAGCGTGGGCAATCAGCCCCAGCATTTT	CAVSVGNQPQHF
.	TRBV14	TRBJ2-1	TRBD2	TGTGCCAGCAGCCCAACTACTAGCGGGAGGCCCAGCAATGAGCAGTTCTTC	CASSPTTSGRPSNEQFF
.	TRBV30	TRBJ1-2	TRBD1	TGTGCCTGGAGCAGAGACAGGGGGAGAGAGGGCTACACCTTC	CAWSRDRGREGYTF
.	TRBV7-2	TRBJ1-1	.	TGTGCCAGCAGCATGGACAGGAACACTGAAGCTTTCTTT	CASSMDRNTEAFF
.	TRBV7-2	TRBJ1-4	.	TGTGCCAGCAGCTACCAGAGTAATGAAAAACTGTTTTTT	CASSYQSNEKLFF
.	TRBV5-1	TRBJ1-2	TRBD1	TGCGCCAGCAGCTTGGTGGGGACAGTGACGGATGGCTACACCTTC	CASSLVGTVTDGYTF
.	TRBV27	TRBJ2-2	.	TGTGCCACCACACGAACAGGGATCACCGGGGAGCTGTTTTTT	CATTRTGITGELFF
.	TRBV6-5	TRBJ1-1	.	TGTGCCAGCAGAAGACTAGGGACGTCTGAAGCTTTCTTT	CASRRLGTSEAFF
.	TRBV25-1	TRBJ2-2	TRBD1	TGTGCCAGCAGTGAATCCGGGACAGGGGTGTCCGGGGAGCTGTTTTTT	CASSESGTGVSGELFF
.	TRBV6-6	TRBJ2-7	.	TGTGCCAGCAGTTTACGGCGGACGTCTGCCGAGCAGTACTTC	CASSLRRTSAEQYF
.	TRBV25-1	TRBJ1-1	.	TGTGCCAGCAGTGAATACACTGAAGCTTTCTTT	CASSEYTEAFF
.	TRBV19	TRBJ1-5	.	TGTGCCAGTAGCCCACAGAGTCGGACAGAGAATCAGCCCCAGCATTTT	CASSPQSRTENQPQHF
.	TRBV5-1	TRBJ2-7	.	TGCGCCAGCAGCTTGGCTCGCCAGGGGCGAGACGAGCAGTACTTC	CASSLARQGRDEQYF
.	TRBV27	TRBJ1-5	.	TGTGCCAGCAGTTTAAACCCTTATCAGCCCCAGCATTTT	CASSLNPYQPQHF